This TCR beta chain appears in the sequencing data of a study of OX40 agonist ivuxolimab in advanced cancers. On the study more broadly: Three patients, one with hepatocellular carcinoma and two with cutaneous melanoma, achieved partial responses. Study-wide results and limits: At 0.1 to 3.0 mg/kg, CD4+ and CD8+ blood T cells expanded clonally by week 6. Clonal expansion among partial responders at 0.1-3.0 mg/kg ranked near the lowest.

Autoimmune disease history or systemic immunosuppression was exclusionary. The data were produced by immunoSEQ multiplex PCR, yet TCRdb's version contains in-frame clones alone and is incomplete. Of tens of thousands of clones listed, approximately 87% are singletons. V was trimmed by 0 bases and J by 10 bases, leaving 7 bases between them. CDR1 MGHRA and CDR2 YSYEKL come from the germline V gene. This CDR3 has 12 residues. With respect to this clone: The antigen is not known.

The source is an adult with an advanced solid tumor such as melanoma, head and neck, liver or kidney cancer. The chain carries TRBV4-1 and TRBJ2-1, with D unresolved. The sample in question was CD4+ or CD8+ T cells sorted from blood, obtained in a trial of the OX40 agonist ivuxolimab. The DNA for the CDR3 is TGCGCCAGCAGCCAAGATATCAGGGAGCAGTTCTTC. This gives the protein CASSQDIREQFF.